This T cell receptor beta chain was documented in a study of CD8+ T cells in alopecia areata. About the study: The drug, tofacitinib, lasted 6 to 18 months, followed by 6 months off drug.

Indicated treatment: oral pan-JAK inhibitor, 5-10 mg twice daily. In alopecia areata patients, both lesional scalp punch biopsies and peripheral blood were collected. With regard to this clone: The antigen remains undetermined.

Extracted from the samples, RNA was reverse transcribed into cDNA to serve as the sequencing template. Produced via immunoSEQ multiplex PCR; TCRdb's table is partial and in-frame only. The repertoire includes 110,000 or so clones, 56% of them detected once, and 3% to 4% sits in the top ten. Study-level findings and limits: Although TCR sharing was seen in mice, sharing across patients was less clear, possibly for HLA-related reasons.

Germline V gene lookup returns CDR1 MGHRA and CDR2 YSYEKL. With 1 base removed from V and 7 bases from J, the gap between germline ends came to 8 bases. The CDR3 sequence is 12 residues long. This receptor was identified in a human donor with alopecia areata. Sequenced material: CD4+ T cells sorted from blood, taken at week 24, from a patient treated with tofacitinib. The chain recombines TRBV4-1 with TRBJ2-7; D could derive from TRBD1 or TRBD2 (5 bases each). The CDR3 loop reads CASSQAGTEQYF. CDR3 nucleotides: TGCGCCAGCAGCCAAGCCGGGACGGAGCAGTACTTC.